These 23 T cell receptor beta chains were sequenced from one sample in a study of T-cell reconstitution after alpha-beta-depleted transplantation in children. The library targeted TCRbeta and was prepared with unique molecular identifiers. A single record per CDR3 protein comes from TCRdb applying MiXCR to the PCR reads. The data show approximately 82,000 distinct CDR3 sequences, 15% to 18% seen once. Sequencing was performed on PBMCs, mostly from graft donor cells, taken 180 days after TCRalphabeta/CD19-depleted stem cell transplant. These receptors were taken from a male patient between 2 and 15 years old who had a stem cell transplant for acute lymphoblastic leukemia, so the T cells may come from the graft donor.

This clonotype was seen at least ten times. The chain couples TRBV27 to TRBJ2-1; D unclear. There are 14 residues in the CDR3. The V gene lost 2 bases and the J gene lost 3 bases, with 8 bases spanning the gap. Germline V gene sequence: CDR1 MNHEY, CDR2 SMNVEV (reference sequence). The CDR3 DNA reads TGTGCCAGCAGTTTACCCGACCGCTACAATGAGCAGTTCTTC. Translated, it gives CASSLPDRYNEQFF.

This clonotype was seen ten or more times. The chain employs TRBV7-2 and TRBJ2-2, with D perhaps TRBD1 or TRBD2 (5 bases each). Germline CDR1 SGHTA, CDR2 FQGNSA. The CDR3 has 17 residues. The V end lost 2 bases, the J end lost 6 bases, and 19 bases lay between the germline ends. DNA for the CDR3: TGTGCCAGCAGCTTAAGGGGCAAGGTTGCGGGCGCCGGGGAGCTGTTTTTT. It is translated as CASSLRGKVAGAGELFF.

This clonotype counts as large. The chain joins TRBV27 to TRBJ2-7; D is perhaps TRBD2 (6 bases). The germline CDR1 and CDR2 sequences are MNHEY and SMNVEV (reference sequence). Trimming cost V 3 bases and J 2 bases, with 17 bases left between them. The CDR3 is 16 residues long. The CDR3 DNA is TGTGCCAGCAGTTTCGGAGGGGCGGGGACCACCTACGAGCAGTACTTC. Encoded protein: CASSFGGAGTTYEQYF.

This clonotype has just a few counts. This rearrangement joins TRBV5-1 to TRBJ2-5; TRBD1 aligns across 9 bases. Germline V gives CDR1 SGHRS, CDR2 YFSETQ. CDR3 length: 16 residues. Trimming cost V 1 base and J 4 bases; bases outside gene matches: 8. CDR3 bases: TGCGCCAGCAGCTTGAGTGTGACAGGGGGTTTAGAGACCCAGTACTTC. It codes for CASSLSVTGGLETQYF.

This clonotype has a count of ten or more. The V call is TRBV20-1, the J call TRBJ2-1; the D is unclear. Germline lookup yields CDR1 DFQATT and CDR2 SNEGSKA (reference sequence). This CDR3 comprises 14 residues. The V end was cut by 3 bases, the J end by 4 bases, with 13 bases between. This CDR3 is CSASIMRQYNEQFF. DNA of the CDR3: TGCAGTGCTAGTATTATGAGACAATACAATGAGCAGTTCTTC.

Only a few counts were recorded for this clonotype. V is TRBV2 and J is TRBJ1-4, with D uncertain. This CDR3 comprises 12 residues. Germline assignment: CDR1 SNHLY and CDR2 FYNNEI. V was trimmed by 4 bases and J by 7 bases, leaving 7 bases between them. Here the CDR3 DNA reads TGTGCCAGCAGTGGAGCAAGTGAAAAACTGTTTTTT. It translates to CASSGASEKLFF.

The chain recombines TRBV20-1 with TRBJ2-7; D might be TRBD1 or TRBD2, each matching 6 bases. This CDR3 is 15 amino acids long. The germline V gene encodes CDR1 DFQATT and CDR2 SNEGSKA (reference sequence). V lost 0 bases and J 4 bases, leaving 16 bases between the germline ends. DNA of the CDR3: TGCAGTGCTAGAGATCTGGGGGCGGGGCAGTACGAGCAGTACTTC. Protein product: CSARDLGAGQYEQYF.

This clonotype was observed a handful of times. The V call is TRBV7-2, the J call TRBJ1-1; tentatively, D is TRBD1 (5 bases). Germline values: CDR1 SGHTA, CDR2 FQGNSA. Deletions cut 0 bases from V and 3 bases from J, with 14 bases between. The CDR3 is made up of 16 amino acids. The CDR3 DNA is TGTGCCAGCAGCTTAGCCCCCGGGACTAGGGACACTGAAGCTTTCTTT. Protein sequence: CASSLAPGTRDTEAFF.

This clonotype was counted a few times. The V call is TRBV7-9, the J call TRBJ1-2; D unclear. V gave up 1 base and J gave up 6 bases, with 15 bases separating them. The germline gives CDR1 SEHNR, CDR2 FQNEAQ (reference sequence). This CDR3 region has 15 residues. The CDR3 reads CASSLETGTLDGYTF. The CDR3 nucleotides are TGTGCCAGCAGCTTAGAGACCGGAACCTTGGATGGCTACACCTTC. Combining the CDR3 with reference TRBV7-9 and TRBJ1-2 gives the whole variable domain DTGVSQNPRHKITKRGQNVTFRCDPISEHNRLYWYRQTLGQGPEFLTYFQNEAQLEKSRLLSDRFSAERPKGSFSTLEIQRTEQGDSAMYLCASSLETGTLDGYTFGSGTRLTVV.

This clonotype was seen repeatedly, ten times or more. The gene calls are TRBV28 and TRBJ1-1; no clear D. The V gene's germline CDR1 is MDHEN and CDR2 SYDVKM. The CDR3 is made up of 12 amino acids. V dropped 2 bases and J dropped 3 bases, with 4 bases sitting between them. The CDR3 DNA reads as TGTGCCAGCAGTTTAGGAGACACTGAAGCTTTCTTT. It is translated as CASSLGDTEAFF.

This clonotype was recorded a few times. The chain combines TRBV4-3 with TRBJ2-1, with D hard to call. Trimming left V 4 bases short and J 0 bases short, with 19 bases between. CDR1 and CDR2 (germline): LGHNA, YSLEER. The CDR3 is made up of 18 amino acids. The CDR3 DNA is TGCGCCAGCAGCCCCCGATGGCGGCAGGAAAGCTCCTACAATGAGCAGTTCTTC. Protein sequence: CASSPRWRQESSYNEQFF.

The genes are TRBV12-3 or TRBV12-4 and TRBJ1-2; 11 nucleotides line up with TRBD1. With 5 bases clipped from V and 3 bases from J, the junction kept 8 bases outside the gene matches. This CDR3 has 16 amino acids. The DNA of the CDR3 is TGTGCCAGCAGTCCACCGCCGGGACAGGGGGACTATGGCTACACCTTC. Its translation: CASSPPPGQGDYGYTF.

The J gene is TRBJ2-1, the V gene TRBV16; the match to TRBD2 covers 7 bases. The V gene's germline CDR1 is KGHSY and CDR2 FQNENV. J lost 1 base, V lost 1 base, and 1 base had no gene match. The CDR3 has 15 residues. CDR3 nucleotides: TGTGCCAGCAGCCAATGGGGGGGGTCCTACAATGAGCAGTTCTTC. Translation gives CASSQWGGSYNEQFF.

The V call is TRBV7-2, the J call TRBJ2-5; 7 nucleotides match TRBD2. The CDR3 length is 14 residues. V dropped 10 bases and J dropped 2; count of bases not matched to a gene: 10. CDR1 is SGHTA and CDR2 is FQGNSA in the germline V gene. CDR3 DNA sequence: TGTGCCACCGGGGGGACCTGGCTGCAAGAGACCCAGTACTTC. This sequence encodes CATGGTWLQETQYF.

V gene TRBV19 combines with J gene TRBJ2-3; TRBD1 aligns across 7 bases. V shed 4 bases and J 5 bases; nucleotides not matched to a gene: 6. Germline loops: CDR1 LNHDA, CDR2 SQIVND (reference sequence). This CDR3 has 14 amino acids. The chain's CDR3 is CASSNRPGGDTQYF. In DNA form, the CDR3 reads TGTGCCAGTAGTAACAGACCAGGGGGAGATACGCAGTATTTT.

This clonotype was counted ten times or more. DNA for the CDR3: TGTGCCAGCAGCCTTGGACCGTACAATGAGCAGTTCTTC. Translated, it gives CASSLGPYNEQFF. The chain is built from TRBV5-4 and TRBJ2-1, with no clear D. Germline V gene lookup returns CDR1 SGHNT and CDR2 YYREEE (reference sequence). Trimming stripped 4 bases from V and 4 bases from J, with 9 bases between. The CDR3 consists of 13 residues.

A few counts support this clonotype. The chain couples TRBV12-3 or TRBV12-4 to TRBJ2-5; 7 bases align to TRBD1. The V gene end was trimmed by 7 bases and the J gene end by 2 bases; junction bases not matched to a gene: 10. This CDR3 has 15 residues. Here the CDR3 reads CASIPTGAWQETQYF. The CDR3 coding sequence is TGTGCCAGCATCCCAACAGGGGCTTGGCAAGAGACCCAGTACTTC.

The rearrangement joins TRBV27 to TRBJ2-7, with TRBD1 as a possible D gene (5 bases). Between the trimmed V and J ends, which lost 6 bases and 0 bases, there was a span of 9 bases. CDR1 MNHEY and CDR2 SMNVEV come from the germline V gene (reference sequence). The CDR3 runs to 13 residues. The CDR3 nucleotides read TGTGCCAGCAGCAGTAGGGGCTCCTACGAGCAGTACTTC. This codes for CASSSRGSYEQYF.

At least ten counts were recorded for this clonotype. The chain combines TRBV11-2 with TRBJ1-5; 7 bases are a match to TRBD1. The V gene end was trimmed by 3 bases and the J gene end by 5 bases; junction bases not matched to a gene: 1. The CDR3 is 13 amino acids. Per germline, CDR1 SGHAT and CDR2 FQNNGV. The CDR3 coding sequence is TGTGCCAGCAGCTTTCAGGGGGATCAGCCCCAGCATTTT. This translates into CASSFQGDQPQHF. The full variable domain, rest sourced from reference TRBV11-2 and TRBJ1-5, is EAGVAQSPRYKIIEKRQSVAFWCNPISGHATLYWYQQILGQGPKLLIQFQNNGVVDDSQLPKDRFSAERLKGVDSTLKIQPAKLEDSAVYLCASSFQGDQPQHFGDGTRLSIL.

J is TRBJ1-5 and V is TRBV7-9, with D unclear. Deletions cut 5 bases from V and 4 bases from J, with 9 bases between. The CDR3 is 13 residues long. Germline CDR1 SEHNR, CDR2 FQNEAQ (reference sequence). CDR3 sequence (DNA): TGTGCCAGCAGCGATGCCTCGAATCAGCCCCAGCATTTT. It translates to CASSDASNQPQHF.

This clonotype was counted ten times or more. The chain carries TRBV5-1 and TRBJ1-1, with unresolved D. The CDR3 extends over 13 amino acids. The ends were cut back, 4 bases at V and 2 bases at J, with 9 bases in the middle. Germline-derived CDR1 and CDR2 are SGHRS and YFSETQ. CDR3 sequence reads: CASSRQLNTEAFF. For the CDR3, the DNA is TGCGCCAGCAGCAGGCAGCTTAACACTGAAGCTTTCTTT. The whole variable domain, remainder taken from reference TRBV5-1 and TRBJ1-1, is KAGVTQTPRYLIKTRGQQVTLSCSPISGHRSVSWYQQTPGQGLQFLFEYFSETQRNKGNFPGRFSGRQFSNSRSEMNVSTLELGDSALYLCASSRQLNTEAFFGQGTRLTVV.

Many counts were recorded for this clonotype. V gene TRBV5-1 combines with J gene TRBJ2-7; D might be TRBD2 (6 bases). The V end was cut by 0 bases, the J end by 6 bases, with 16 bases between. In germline, CDR1 is SGHRS, CDR2 YFSETQ. The CDR3 consists of 15 residues. This CDR3 is CASSLGSAGSGEQYF. As DNA, the CDR3 is TGCGCCAGCAGCTTGGGGTCTGCCGGGAGTGGCGAGCAGTACTTC.

The rearrangement links TRBV10-3 to TRBJ2-2, with TRBD2 matching 11 bases. V trimming: 8 bases; J trimming: 3 bases; junction bases outside the gene matches: 2. This CDR3 has 14 amino acids. Germline CDR1 reads ENHRY; CDR2 reads SYGVKD. The DNA for the CDR3 is TGTGCCATCCGTAGCGGGGGGGACACCGGGGAGCTGTTTTTT. The encoded protein is CAIRSGGDTGELFF.